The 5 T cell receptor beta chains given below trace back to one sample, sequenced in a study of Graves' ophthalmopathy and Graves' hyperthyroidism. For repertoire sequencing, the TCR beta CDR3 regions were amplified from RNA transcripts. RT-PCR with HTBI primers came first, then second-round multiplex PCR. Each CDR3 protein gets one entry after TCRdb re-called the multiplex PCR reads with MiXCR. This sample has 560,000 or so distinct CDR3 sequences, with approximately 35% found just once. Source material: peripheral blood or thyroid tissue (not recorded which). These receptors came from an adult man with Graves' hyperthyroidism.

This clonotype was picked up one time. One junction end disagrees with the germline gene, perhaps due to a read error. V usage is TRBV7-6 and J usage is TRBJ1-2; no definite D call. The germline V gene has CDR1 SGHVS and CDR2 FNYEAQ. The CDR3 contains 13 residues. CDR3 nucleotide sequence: TGTGCCAGCAACTTAGAGGGTCGACAAAGCCACACCTTC. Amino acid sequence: CASNLEGRQSHTF.

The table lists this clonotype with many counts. The CDR3 sequence: CASGREYSNQPQHF. In DNA, the CDR3 is TGTGCCAGCGGGAGGGAGTATAGCAATCAGCCCCAGCATTTT. The chain employs TRBV2 and TRBJ1-5; no reliable D call. V was shortened by 8 bases and J by 0 bases, with 11 bases between the two germline ends. Germline V gives CDR1 SNHLY, CDR2 FYNNEI. This CDR3 contains 14 residues.

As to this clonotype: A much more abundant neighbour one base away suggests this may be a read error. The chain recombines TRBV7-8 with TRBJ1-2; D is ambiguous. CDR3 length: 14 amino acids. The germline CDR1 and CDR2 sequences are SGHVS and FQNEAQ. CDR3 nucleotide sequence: TGTGCCAGCAGCTCAGACGGACGAACGTATGGCTGCACCTTC. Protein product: CASSSDGRTYGCTF.

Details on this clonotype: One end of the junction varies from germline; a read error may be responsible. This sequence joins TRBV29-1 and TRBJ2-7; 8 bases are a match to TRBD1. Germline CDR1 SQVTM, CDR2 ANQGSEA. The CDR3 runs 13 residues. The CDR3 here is CSVEDRDRLNQWF. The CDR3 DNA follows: TGCAGCGTTGAAGACCGGGACAGGCTCAACCAGTGGTTC.

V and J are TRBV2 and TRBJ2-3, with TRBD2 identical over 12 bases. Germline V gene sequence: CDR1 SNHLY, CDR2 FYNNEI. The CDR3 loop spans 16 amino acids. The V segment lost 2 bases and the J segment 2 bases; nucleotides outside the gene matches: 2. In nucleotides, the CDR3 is TGTGCCAGCAGTGAACCTAGCGGGAGGGCCACAGATACGCAGTATTTT. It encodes CASSEPSGRATDTQYF.